Each of the 7 T cell receptor beta chains below was sequenced from the same sample in a study of cytomegalovirus exposure and HLA in healthy donors. The PCR ran on 60 Vbeta and 13 Jbeta primers. This table comes from immunoSEQ multiplex PCR, and its TCRdb copy is limited to in-frame clones, with some not included. The sample contains over 100,000 clones, 80% of which appear only once. The sequenced material came from PBMCs. All receptors derive from a man aged 25 to 40 in good health and CMV-seronegative.

This clone was detected a few times. This rearrangement joins TRBV29-1 to TRBJ2-1, with 8 bases aligning to TRBD1. CDR1 is SQVTM and CDR2 is ANQGSEA in the germline V gene. V lost 0 bases to trimming and J lost 3 bases; unmatched junction nucleotides: 7. This CDR3 contains 16 residues. The chain's CDR3 is CSVEDPRGQVYNEQFF. CDR3 bases: TGCAGCGTTGAAGATCCCCGGGGACAGGTCTACAATGAGCAGTTCTTC.

This clone came up once. V is TRBV27 and J is TRBJ2-1, with 10 bases matching TRBD2. Germline-derived CDR1 and CDR2 are MNHEY and SMNVEV (reference sequence). This CDR3 has 15 amino acids. Trimming cost V 9 bases and J 0 bases; bases outside gene matches: 5. The chain's CDR3 is CASRIAGGSYNEQFF. The CDR3 bases are TGTGCCAGTCGTATAGCGGGGGGCTCCTACAATGAGCAGTTCTTC.

The chain has TRBV19 and TRBJ2-7; D call uncertain. The CDR3 is 15 residues long. Trimming removed 3 bases at V and 3 bases at J, with 15 bases between. Germline lookup yields CDR1 LNHDA and CDR2 SQIVND (reference sequence). The CDR3 is CASSIATQPNYEQYF. CDR3 DNA sequence: TGTGCCAGTAGTATTGCTACCCAACCCAACTACGAGCAGTACTTC.

The V call is TRBV5-4, the J call TRBJ2-5; TRBD2 matches at 7 bases. The CDR3 spans 14 residues. With V trimmed by 4 bases and J by 5 bases, 8 bases remained unmatched. Germline V gives CDR1 SGHNT, CDR2 YYREEE (reference sequence). For the CDR3, the DNA is TGTGCCAGCAGCCCCTGGGGGGGTGTTGAGACCCAGTACTTC. Translating gives CASSPWGGVETQYF.

This clone was detected only a few times. The gene calls are TRBV25-1 and TRBJ1-5, with D possibly TRBD1 on 5 matching bases. Germline V gives CDR1 MGHDK, CDR2 SYGVNS. CDR3 length: 12 amino acids. V was clipped by 11 bases and J by 5 bases, with 13 bases between them. The CDR3 here is CAVGGGDQPQHF. CDR3 DNA sequence: TGTGCCGTTGGGGGGGGAGATCAGCCCCAGCATTTT.

The J gene is TRBJ2-7, the V gene TRBV27; 11 bases are a match to TRBD2. CDR3 length: 17 residues. Germline V gene lookup returns CDR1 MNHEY and CDR2 SMNVEV (reference sequence). V was pared by 5 bases and J by 9 bases, with 18 bases of the junction left unmatched. For the CDR3, the DNA is TGTGCCAGCAGTCCCATAACTAGCGGGGGCGGGCCTACGAGGCAGTACTTC. It is translated as CASSPITSGGGPTRQYF.

The chain links TRBV5-6 to TRBJ2-2; maybe TRBD1 (6 bases). Trimming pared 1 base from V and 3 bases from J, leaving 16 bases between. This CDR3 contains 17 residues. CDR1 and CDR2 (germline): SGHDT, YYEEEE. For the CDR3, the DNA is TGTGCCAGCAGCTTGCCAATACAGGGTGCCGACACCGGGGAGCTGTTTTTT. Protein product: CASSLPIQGADTGELFF.